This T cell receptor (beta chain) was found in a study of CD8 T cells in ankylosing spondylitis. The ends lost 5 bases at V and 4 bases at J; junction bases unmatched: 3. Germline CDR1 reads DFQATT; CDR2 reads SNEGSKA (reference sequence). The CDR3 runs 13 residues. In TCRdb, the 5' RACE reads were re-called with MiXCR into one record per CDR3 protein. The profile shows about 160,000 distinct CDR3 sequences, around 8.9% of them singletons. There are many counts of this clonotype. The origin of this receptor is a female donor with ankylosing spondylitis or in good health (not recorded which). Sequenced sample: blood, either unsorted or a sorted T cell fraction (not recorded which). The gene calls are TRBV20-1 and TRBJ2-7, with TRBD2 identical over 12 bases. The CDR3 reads CSARTSGAYEQYF. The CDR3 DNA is TGCAGTGCTCGGACTAGCGGGGCTTACGAGCAGTACTTC.